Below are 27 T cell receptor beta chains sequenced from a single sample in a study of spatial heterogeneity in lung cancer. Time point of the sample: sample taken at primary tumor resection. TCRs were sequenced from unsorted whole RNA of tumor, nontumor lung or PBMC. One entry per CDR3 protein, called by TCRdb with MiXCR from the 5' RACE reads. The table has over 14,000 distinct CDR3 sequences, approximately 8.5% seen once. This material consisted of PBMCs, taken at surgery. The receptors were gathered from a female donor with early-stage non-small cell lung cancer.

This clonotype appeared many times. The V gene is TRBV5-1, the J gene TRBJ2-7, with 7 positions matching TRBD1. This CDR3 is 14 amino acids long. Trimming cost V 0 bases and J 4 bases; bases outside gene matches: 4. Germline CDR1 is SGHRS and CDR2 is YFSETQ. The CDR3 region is CASSLGTGAYEQYF. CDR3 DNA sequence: TGCGCCAGCAGCTTGGGGACAGGAGCTTACGAGCAGTACTTC. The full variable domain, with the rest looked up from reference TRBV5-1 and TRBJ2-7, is KAGVTQTPRYLIKTRGQQVTLSCSPISGHRSVSWYQQTPGQGLQFLFEYFSETQRNKGNFPGRFSGRQFSNSRSEMNVSTLELGDSALYLCASSLGTGAYEQYFGPGTRLTVT.

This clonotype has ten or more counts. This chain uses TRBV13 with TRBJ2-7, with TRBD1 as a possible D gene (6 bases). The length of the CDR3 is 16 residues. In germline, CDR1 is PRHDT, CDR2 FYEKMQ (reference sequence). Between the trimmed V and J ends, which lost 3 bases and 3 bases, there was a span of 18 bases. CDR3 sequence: CASSLAETGLNYEQYF. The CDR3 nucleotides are TGTGCCAGCAGCTTGGCTGAGACAGGATTGAACTACGAGCAGTACTTC.

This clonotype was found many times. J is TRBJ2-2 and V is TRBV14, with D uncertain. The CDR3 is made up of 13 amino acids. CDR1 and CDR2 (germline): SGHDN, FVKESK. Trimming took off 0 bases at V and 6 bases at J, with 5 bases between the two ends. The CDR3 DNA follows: TGTGCCAGCAGCCAAGATCTCGCCGGGGAGCTGTTTTTT. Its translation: CASSQDLAGELFF.

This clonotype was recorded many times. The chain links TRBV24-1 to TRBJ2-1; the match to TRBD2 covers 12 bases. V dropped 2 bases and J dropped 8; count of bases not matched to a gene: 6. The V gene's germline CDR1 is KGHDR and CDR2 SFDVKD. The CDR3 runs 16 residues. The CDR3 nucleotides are TGTGCCACCAGTGATTGGGGGACTAGCGGGTCGGATGAGCAGTTCTTC. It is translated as CATSDWGTSGSDEQFF.

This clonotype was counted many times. CDR3 DNA sequence: TGTGCCAGCAGCTTGGAGGCTAACTCACCCCTCCACTTT. Residues: CASSLEANSPLHF. The rearrangement joins TRBV7-9 to TRBJ1-6; D not resolved. The V end was cut by 3 bases, the J end by 10 bases, with 10 bases between. CDR1 is SEHNR, CDR2 FQNEAQ, per germline (reference sequence). The CDR3 has 13 amino acids. Drawing the rest from reference TRBV7-9 and TRBJ1-6, the complete variable domain is DTGVSQNPRHKITKRGQNVTFRCDPISEHNRLYWYRQTLGQGPEFLTYFQNEAQLEKSRLLSDRFSAERPKGSFSTLEIQRTEQGDSAMYLCASSLEANSPLHFGNGTRLTVT.

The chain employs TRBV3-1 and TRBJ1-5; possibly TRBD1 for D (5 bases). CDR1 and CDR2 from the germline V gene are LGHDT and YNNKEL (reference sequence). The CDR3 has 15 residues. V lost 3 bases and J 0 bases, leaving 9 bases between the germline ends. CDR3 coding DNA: TGTGCCAGCAGCCAGGGACGAGCTAGCAATCAGCCCCAGCATTTT. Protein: CASSQGRASNQPQHF.

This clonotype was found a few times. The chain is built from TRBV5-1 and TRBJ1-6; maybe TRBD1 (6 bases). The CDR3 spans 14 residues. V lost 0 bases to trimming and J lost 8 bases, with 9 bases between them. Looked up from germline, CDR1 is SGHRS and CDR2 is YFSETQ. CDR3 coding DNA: TGCGCCAGCAGCTTGGACAGGGAGGATTCACCCCTCCACTTT. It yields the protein CASSLDREDSPLHF. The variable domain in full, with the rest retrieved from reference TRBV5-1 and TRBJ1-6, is KAGVTQTPRYLIKTRGQQVTLSCSPISGHRSVSWYQQTPGQGLQFLFEYFSETQRNKGNFPGRFSGRQFSNSRSEMNVSTLELGDSALYLCASSLDREDSPLHFGNGTRLTVT.

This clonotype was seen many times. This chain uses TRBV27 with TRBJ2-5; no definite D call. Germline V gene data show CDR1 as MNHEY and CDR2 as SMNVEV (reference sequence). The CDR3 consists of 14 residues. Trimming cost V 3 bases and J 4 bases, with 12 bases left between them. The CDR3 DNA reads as TGTGCCAGCAGTTTGCTCCAACGCGGAGAGACCCAGTACTTC. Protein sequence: CASSLLQRGETQYF.

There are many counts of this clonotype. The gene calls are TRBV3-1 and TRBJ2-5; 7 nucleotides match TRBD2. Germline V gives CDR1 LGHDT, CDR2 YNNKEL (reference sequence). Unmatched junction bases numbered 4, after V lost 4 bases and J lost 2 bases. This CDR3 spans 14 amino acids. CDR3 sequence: CASSPGRAQETQYF. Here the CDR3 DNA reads TGTGCCAGCAGCCCAGGGAGGGCACAAGAGACCCAGTACTTC.

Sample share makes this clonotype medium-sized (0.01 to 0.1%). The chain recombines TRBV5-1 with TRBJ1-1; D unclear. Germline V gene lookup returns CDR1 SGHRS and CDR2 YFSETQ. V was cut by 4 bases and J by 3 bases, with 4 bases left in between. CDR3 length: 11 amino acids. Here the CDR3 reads CASSRDTEAFF. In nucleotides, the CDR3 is TGCGCCAGCAGCAGGGACACTGAAGCTTTCTTT.

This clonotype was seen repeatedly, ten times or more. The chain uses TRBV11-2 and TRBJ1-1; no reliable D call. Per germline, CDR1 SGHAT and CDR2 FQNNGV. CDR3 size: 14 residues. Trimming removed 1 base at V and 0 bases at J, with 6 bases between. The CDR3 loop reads CASSLGWVNTEAFF. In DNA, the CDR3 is TGTGCCAGCAGCTTAGGTTGGGTGAACACTGAAGCTTTCTTT.

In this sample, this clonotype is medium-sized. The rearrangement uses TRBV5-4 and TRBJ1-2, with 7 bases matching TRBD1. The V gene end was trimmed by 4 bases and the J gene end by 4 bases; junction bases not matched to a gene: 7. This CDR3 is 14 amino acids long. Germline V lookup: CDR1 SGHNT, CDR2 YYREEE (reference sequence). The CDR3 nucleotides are TGTGCCAGCAGCCCTGGACAGGCTCCCTATGGCTACACCTTC. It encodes CASSPGQAPYGYTF.

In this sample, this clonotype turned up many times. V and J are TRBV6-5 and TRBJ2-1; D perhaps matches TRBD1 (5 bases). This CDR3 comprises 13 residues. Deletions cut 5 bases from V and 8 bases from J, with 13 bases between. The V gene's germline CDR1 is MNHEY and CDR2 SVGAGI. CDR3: CASSVTAFHEQFF. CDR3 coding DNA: TGTGCCAGCAGTGTGACAGCTTTCCATGAGCAGTTCTTC.

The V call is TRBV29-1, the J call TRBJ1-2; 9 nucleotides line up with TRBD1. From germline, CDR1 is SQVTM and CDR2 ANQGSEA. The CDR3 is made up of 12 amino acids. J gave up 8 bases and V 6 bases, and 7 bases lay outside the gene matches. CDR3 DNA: TGCAGCGTCTCCGGGACAGGGAAAGGCTACACCTTC. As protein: CSVSGTGKGYTF.

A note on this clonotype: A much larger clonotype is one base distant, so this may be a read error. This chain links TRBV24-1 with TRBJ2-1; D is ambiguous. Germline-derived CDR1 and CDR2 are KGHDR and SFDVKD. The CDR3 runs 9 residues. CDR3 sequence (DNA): TGTGCCGACCACAATGGGCAGTTCTTC. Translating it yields CADHNGQFF.

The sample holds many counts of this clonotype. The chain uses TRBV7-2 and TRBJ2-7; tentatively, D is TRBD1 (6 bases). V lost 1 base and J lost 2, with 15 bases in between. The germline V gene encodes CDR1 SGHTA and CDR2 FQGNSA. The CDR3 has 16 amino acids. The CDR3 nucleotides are TGTGCCAGCAGCTTAGGGGTCGGGACACCAACCTACGAGCAGTACTTC. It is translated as CASSLGVGTPTYEQYF.

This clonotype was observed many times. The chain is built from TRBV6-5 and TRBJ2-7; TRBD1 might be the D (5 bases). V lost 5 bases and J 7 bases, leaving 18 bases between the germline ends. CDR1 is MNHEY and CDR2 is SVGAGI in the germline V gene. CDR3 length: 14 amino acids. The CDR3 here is CASSPRRGPNEQYF. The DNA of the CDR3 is TGTGCCAGCAGTCCCAGAAGGGGCCCGAATGAGCAGTACTTC.

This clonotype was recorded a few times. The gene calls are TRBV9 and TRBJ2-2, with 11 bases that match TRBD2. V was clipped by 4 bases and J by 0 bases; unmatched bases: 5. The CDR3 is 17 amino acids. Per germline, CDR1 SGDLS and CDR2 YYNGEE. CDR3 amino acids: CASSPRTSGPNTGELFF. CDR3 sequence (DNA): TGTGCCAGCAGCCCCCGGACTAGCGGGCCGAACACCGGGGAGCTGTTTTTT.

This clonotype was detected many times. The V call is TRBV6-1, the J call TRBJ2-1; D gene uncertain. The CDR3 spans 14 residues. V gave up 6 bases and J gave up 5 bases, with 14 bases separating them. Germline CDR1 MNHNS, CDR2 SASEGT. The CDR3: CASRSMPSDNEQFF. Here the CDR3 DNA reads TGTGCCAGCAGATCCATGCCCTCGGACAATGAGCAGTTCTTC.

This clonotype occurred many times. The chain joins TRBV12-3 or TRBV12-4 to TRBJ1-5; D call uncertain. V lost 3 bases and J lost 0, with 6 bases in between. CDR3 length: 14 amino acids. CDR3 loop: CASSLAGSNQPQHF. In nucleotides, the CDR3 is TGTGCCAGCAGTTTGGCCGGTAGCAATCAGCCCCAGCATTTT.

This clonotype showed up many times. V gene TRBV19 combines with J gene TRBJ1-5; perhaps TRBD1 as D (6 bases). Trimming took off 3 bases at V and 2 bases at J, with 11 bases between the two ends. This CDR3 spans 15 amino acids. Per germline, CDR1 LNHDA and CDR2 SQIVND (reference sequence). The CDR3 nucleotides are TGTGCCAGTAGTATCGAGGGGGTTGGCAATCAGCCCCAGCATTTT. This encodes CASSIEGVGNQPQHF.

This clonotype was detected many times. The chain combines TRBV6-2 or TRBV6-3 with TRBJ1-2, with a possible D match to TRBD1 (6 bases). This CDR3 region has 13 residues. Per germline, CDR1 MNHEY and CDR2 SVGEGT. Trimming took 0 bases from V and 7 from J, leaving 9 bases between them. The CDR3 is CASSYSGTSGYTF. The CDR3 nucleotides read TGTGCCAGCAGTTACTCGGGGACAAGTGGCTACACCTTC.

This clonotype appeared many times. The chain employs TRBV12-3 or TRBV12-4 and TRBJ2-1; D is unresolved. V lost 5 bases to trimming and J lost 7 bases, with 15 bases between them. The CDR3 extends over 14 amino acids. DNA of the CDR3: TGTGCCAGCAGTCCTCGGGCCCGAACGAATGAGCAGTTCTTC. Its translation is CASSPRARTNEQFF.

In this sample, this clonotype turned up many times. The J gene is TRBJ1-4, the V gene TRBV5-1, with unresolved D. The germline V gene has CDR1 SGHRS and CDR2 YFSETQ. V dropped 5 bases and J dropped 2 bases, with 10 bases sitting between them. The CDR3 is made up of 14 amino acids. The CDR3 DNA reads TGCGCCAGCAGTTCAGCCGCGACTAATGAAAAACTGTTTTTT. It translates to CASSSAATNEKLFF.

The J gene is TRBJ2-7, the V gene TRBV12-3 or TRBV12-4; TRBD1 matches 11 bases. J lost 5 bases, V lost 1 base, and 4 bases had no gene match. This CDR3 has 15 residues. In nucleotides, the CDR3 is TGTGCCAGCAGTTTAGGGACAGGGGGCTGGAACGAGCAGTACTTC. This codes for CASSLGTGGWNEQYF.

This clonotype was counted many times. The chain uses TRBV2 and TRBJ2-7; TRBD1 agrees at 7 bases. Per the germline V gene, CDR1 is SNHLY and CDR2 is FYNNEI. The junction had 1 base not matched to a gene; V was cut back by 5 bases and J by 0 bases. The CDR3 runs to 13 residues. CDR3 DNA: TGTGCCAGCAGTCGGGACAGCTCCTACGAGCAGTACTTC. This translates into CASSRDSSYEQYF.

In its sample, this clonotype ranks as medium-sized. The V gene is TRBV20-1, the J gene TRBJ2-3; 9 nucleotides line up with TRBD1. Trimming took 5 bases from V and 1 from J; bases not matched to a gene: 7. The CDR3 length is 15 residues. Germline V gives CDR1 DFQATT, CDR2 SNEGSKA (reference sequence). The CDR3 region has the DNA TGCAGTGCTGGTTCTCGGACAGGGGGCACAGATACGCAGTATTTT. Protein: CSAGSRTGGTDTQYF.